A single sample gave rise to the 27 T cell receptor beta chains below, sequenced in a study of blood T cell repertoires in COVID-19. Sequencing was performed with immunoSEQ multiplex PCR; in TCRdb, only in-frame clones are kept and a portion is missing. This table has about 200,000 clones, around four fifths appearing once. Sequenced material: peripheral blood. These receptors were collected from a woman between 65 and 79 years old with COVID-19, enrolled during active disease.

This clone was seen repeatedly, ten times or more. This chain joins TRBV27 and TRBJ1-6; D call uncertain. The germline gives CDR1 MNHEY, CDR2 SMNVEV (reference sequence). CDR3 length: 14 amino acids. V lost 4 bases and J lost 0, with 4 bases in between. The CDR3 DNA is TGTGCCAGCAGTTCGAGCTCCTATAATTCACCCCTCCACTTT. Protein sequence: CASSSSSYNSPLHF.

The V call is TRBV3-1 (or the pseudogene TRBV3-2), the J call TRBJ2-3; D is undetermined. V was pared by 3 bases and J by 0 bases, with 19 bases between. This CDR3 contains 18 residues. Per germline, CDR1 LGHDT and CDR2 YNNKEL (reference sequence). This CDR3 reads CASSQQEVRLTSTDTQYF. CDR3 sequence (DNA): TGTGCCAGCAGCCAGCAAGAGGTTAGGCTTACTAGCACAGATACGCAGTATTTT.

The chain links TRBV28 to TRBJ2-7; 7 bases line up with TRBD2. This CDR3 region has 11 residues. CDR1 is MDHEN and CDR2 is SYDVKM in the germline V gene. CDR3 coding DNA: TGTGTGTGCGGGGGTTCCTACGAGCAGTACTTC. It translates to CVCGGSYEQYF.

The chain joins TRBV6-5 to TRBJ2-7, with 8 bases that match TRBD2. V dropped 2 bases and J dropped 1; count of bases not matched to a gene: 7. Per the germline V gene, CDR1 is MNHEY and CDR2 is SVGAGI. This CDR3 has 16 amino acids. CDR3 nucleotide sequence: TGTGCCAGCAGTTACCCCCCGGGGGGGCAGTCCTACGAGCAGTACTTC. Translating gives CASSYPPGGQSYEQYF.

The gene calls are TRBV5-4 and TRBJ1-6, with a weak D call TRBD1 (5 bases). The CDR3 is made up of 15 amino acids. Germline values: CDR1 SGHNT, CDR2 YYREEE (reference sequence). V dropped 0 bases and J dropped 6 bases, with 10 bases sitting between them. In DNA, the CDR3 is TGTGCCAGCAGCTTGGCAAGGGGCGGTAATTCACCCCTCCACTTT. Translating it yields CASSLARGGNSPLHF.

The V and J genes are TRBV28 and TRBJ1-1; TRBD1 matches at 7 bases. This CDR3 comprises 14 residues. CDR1 is MDHEN, CDR2 SYDVKM, per germline. V shed 6 bases, J shed 2 bases, and the junction held 6 bases outside the gene matches. The CDR3 here is CASRWTGVNTEAFF. CDR3 DNA: TGTGCCAGCAGGTGGACAGGAGTAAACACTGAAGCTTTCTTT.

This clone was counted between two and nine times. The chain has TRBV14 and TRBJ1-2, with TRBD1 identical over 7 bases. V lost 0 bases to trimming and J lost 8 bases; unmatched junction nucleotides: 9. CDR1 is SGHDN and CDR2 is FVKESK in the germline V gene. The CDR3 runs to 15 residues. Here the CDR3 reads CASSQDRNRGRGYTF. In DNA form, the CDR3 reads TGTGCCAGCAGCCAAGATCGGAACAGGGGACGAGGCTACACCTTC. Full variable domain (missing parts from reference TRBV14 and TRBJ1-2): EAGVTQFPSHSVIEKGQTVTLRCDPISGHDNLYWYRRVMGKEIKFLLHFVKESKQDESGMPNNRFLAERTGGTYSTLKVQPAELEDSGVYFCASSQDRNRGRGYTFGSGTRLTVV.

J is TRBJ1-3 and V is TRBV19; D gene ambiguous. V was pared by 3 bases and J by 0 bases, with 6 bases between. Germline CDR1 is LNHDA and CDR2 is SQIVND (reference sequence). CDR3 length: 14 residues. The CDR3 here is CASSIISSGNTIYF. CDR3 in DNA: TGTGCCAGTAGTATTATCAGCTCTGGAAACACCATATATTTT. The full variable domain, with the rest looked up from reference TRBV19 and TRBJ1-3, is DGGITQSPKYLFRKEGQNVTLSCEQNLNHDAMYWYRQDPGQGLRLIYYSQIVNDFQKGDIAEGYSVSREKKESFPLTVTSAQKNPTAFYLCASSIISSGNTIYFGEGSWLTVV.

The chain combines TRBV19 with TRBJ1-1, with D perhaps TRBD1 (6 bases). V shed 8 bases and J shed 2 bases, with 15 bases lying between them. Per germline, CDR1 LNHDA and CDR2 SQIVND (reference sequence). The CDR3 has 14 amino acids. CDR3 sequence reads: CASHPGQINTEAFF. Here the CDR3 DNA reads TGTGCCAGTCACCCCGGACAGATTAACACTGAAGCTTTCTTT.

The rearrangement uses TRBV6-4 and TRBJ2-1; D uncertain. Germline lookup yields CDR1 MRHNA and CDR2 SNTAGT. The CDR3 contains 12 residues. V lost 2 bases and J 4 bases, leaving 3 bases between the germline ends. This chain's CDR3 is CASSDLYNEQFF. In nucleotides, the CDR3 is TGTGCCAGCAGTGACCTATACAATGAGCAGTTCTTC.

The chain joins TRBV4-3 to TRBJ1-1; 9 nucleotides agree with TRBD1. Germline V gives CDR1 LGHNA, CDR2 YSLEER. Trimming cost V 1 base and J 10 bases; bases outside gene matches: 7. The CDR3 covers 14 residues. The CDR3 nucleotides are TGCGCCAGCAGCCAAGTCGGGACAGGGAGAGGAGCTTTCTTT. Translating it yields CASSQVGTGRGAFF.

The J gene is TRBJ1-1, the V gene TRBV18; D call uncertain. The length of the CDR3 is 13 residues. Germline assignment: CDR1 KGHSH and CDR2 LQKENI. The germline V and J ends were trimmed by 3 bases and 6 bases, with 11 bases remaining between them. CDR3 sequence (DNA): TGTGCCAGCTCACCTGGAGGGCCCTCTGAAGCTTTCTTT. This codes for CASSPGGPSEAFF.

The V and J genes are TRBV3-1 (or the pseudogene TRBV3-2) and TRBJ2-7, with TRBD1 matching over 9 bases. The V segment lost 6 bases and the J segment 3 bases; nucleotides outside the gene matches: 12. The CDR3 covers 16 residues. Germline assignment: CDR1 LGHDT and CDR2 YNNKEL (reference sequence). Written as DNA, the CDR3 is TGTGCCAGCAGTCCGAACCCCGGGACAGGGAGCTACGAGCAGTACTTC. It is translated as CASSPNPGTGSYEQYF.

The V gene is TRBV30, the J gene TRBJ1-2, with TRBD1 matching over 11 bases. CDR3 length equals 14 residues. The ends lost 7 bases at V and 7 bases at J; junction bases unmatched: 11. Germline V gives CDR1 GTSNPN, CDR2 SVGIG (reference sequence). This chain's CDR3 is CAFTSGTGGLGYTF. The DNA for the CDR3 is TGTGCCTTTACCTCCGGGACAGGGGGTCTTGGCTACACCTTC.

This chain joins TRBV7-8 and TRBJ2-3; D remains unclear. This CDR3 is 13 amino acids long. Germline CDR1 reads SGHVS; CDR2 reads FQNEAQ. Deletions cut 4 bases from V and 1 base from J, with 6 bases between. This chain's CDR3 is CASSSRGTDTQYF. CDR3 nucleotides: TGTGCCAGCAGCTCCCGGGGCACAGATACGCAGTATTTT.

The gene calls are TRBV3-1 (or the pseudogene TRBV3-2) and TRBJ1-6, with D unresolved. The germline gives CDR1 LGHDT, CDR2 YNNKEL (reference sequence). The CDR3 sequence is 14 residues long. The V end was cut by 4 bases, the J end by 5 bases, with 9 bases between. CDR3 residues: CASSPILDNSPLHF. The DNA for the CDR3 is TGTGCCAGCAGCCCCATCTTAGATAATTCACCCCTCCACTTT.

V gene TRBV24-1 combines with J gene TRBJ2-1; D possibly corresponds to TRBD1 (6 bases). Germline-derived CDR1 and CDR2 are KGHDR and SFDVKD. V dropped 4 bases and J dropped 6 bases, with 9 bases sitting between them. CDR3 length: 13 residues. The CDR3: CATSDSGANEQFF. The DNA of the CDR3 is TGTGCCACCAGTGACTCAGGGGCCAATGAGCAGTTCTTC.

The chain links TRBV19 to TRBJ2-3; D may be TRBD2 (6 bases). The germline CDR1 and CDR2 sequences are LNHDA and SQIVND (reference sequence). The ends were cut back, 6 bases at V and 2 bases at J, with 21 bases in the middle. This CDR3 has 17 amino acids. CDR3 protein: CASSPGASSGITDTQYF. The CDR3 bases are TGTGCCAGTAGCCCGGGAGCCAGTTCTGGGATCACAGATACGCAGTATTTT.

V usage is TRBV24-1 and J usage is TRBJ1-3; maybe TRBD1 (5 bases). This CDR3 is built from 15 residues. With 6 bases removed from V and 7 bases from J, the gap between germline ends came to 18 bases. CDR1 is KGHDR and CDR2 is SFDVKD in the germline V gene. The chain's CDR3 is CATSQGSAFANTIYF. The CDR3 DNA is TGTGCCACCAGTCAGGGTTCGGCATTTGCGAACACCATATATTTT.

The chain joins TRBV28 to TRBJ1-6; the match to TRBD1 covers 7 bases. V shed 2 bases, J shed 1 base, and the junction held 8 bases outside the gene matches. The CDR3 has 18 residues. Germline CDR1 MDHEN, CDR2 SYDVKM. The CDR3 DNA is TGTGCCAGCAGTTTAATAGCAGGGGGACAATCCTATAATTCACCCCTCCACTTT. Amino acid sequence: CASSLIAGGQSYNSPLHF.

The chain couples TRBV18 to TRBJ1-6; D unclear. The CDR3 spans 17 residues. V gave up 1 base and J gave up 0 bases, with 10 bases separating them. Germline CDR1 is KGHSH and CDR2 is LQKENI. The CDR3 region has the DNA TGTGCCAGCTCACCACGCGCAAAAAACTCCTATAATTCACCCCTCCACTTT. This sequence encodes CASSPRAKNSYNSPLHF.

This clone occurred a few times. The genes are TRBV6-2 or TRBV6-3 and TRBJ1-6, with TRBD1 identical over 7 bases. Germline V gives CDR1 MNHEY, CDR2 SVGEGT. After removal of 0 bases from V and 5 bases from J, the junction contained 16 bases not matched to a gene. This CDR3 is 20 amino acids long. The CDR3: CASSYSGRGGPASDNSPLHF. CDR3 bases: TGTGCCAGCAGTTACTCCGGCCGAGGGGGCCCCGCATCGGATAATTCACCCCTCCACTTT.

The chain recombines TRBV2 with TRBJ1-6; a weak D match, TRBD1 (5 bases). With 4 bases removed from V and 10 bases from J, the gap between germline ends came to 14 bases. The length of the CDR3 is 14 residues. CDR1 and CDR2 (germline): SNHLY, FYNNEI. This CDR3 is CASSAQGRDSPLHF. Here the CDR3 DNA reads TGTGCCAGCAGTGCCCAAGGGAGGGACTCACCCCTCCACTTT.

The chain has TRBV3-1 (or the pseudogene TRBV3-2) and TRBJ1-1; D possibly corresponds to TRBD1 (5 bases). The CDR3 totals 15 residues. The V gene's germline CDR1 is LGHDT and CDR2 YNNKEL (reference sequence). Deletions cut 4 bases from V and 4 bases from J, with 16 bases between. CDR3 region: CASSPSQGAGTEAFF. The CDR3 DNA sequence: TGTGCCAGCAGCCCATCTCAGGGCGCAGGCACTGAAGCTTTCTTT.

The CDR3: CASSLQGAGASYNEQFF. The CDR3 DNA follows: TGTGCCAGCAGCTTACAGGGTGCAGGGGCCTCCTACAATGAGCAGTTCTTC. The V and J genes are TRBV7-3 and TRBJ2-1; a weak D match, TRBD1 (6 bases). This CDR3 has 17 amino acids. V lost 2 bases, J lost 0 bases, and 14 bases lay in between. Germline loops: CDR1 SGHTA, CDR2 FQGTGA.

The chain uses TRBV6-1 and TRBJ2-7; tentative D call: TRBD2 (7 bases). V was cut by 1 base and J by 8 bases, with 15 bases left in between. CDR1 and CDR2 from the germline V gene are MNHNS and SASEGT. The CDR3 length is 14 residues. CDR3 protein: CASSEGGASGKQYF. Written as DNA, the CDR3 is TGTGCCAGCAGTGAAGGGGGGGCTAGCGGAAAGCAGTACTTC.

This chain connects TRBV5-6 to TRBJ1-2; 10 nucleotides line up with TRBD1. The CDR3 loop spans 15 amino acids. The V gene's germline CDR1 is SGHDT and CDR2 YYEEEE. After removal of 2 bases from V and 4 bases from J, the junction contained 5 bases not matched to a gene. CDR3 sequence (DNA): TGTGCCAGCAGCTTCAGACAGGGGGCCGCCTATGGCTACACCTTC. It yields the protein CASSFRQGAAYGYTF.